This T cell receptor beta chain was captured by sequencing in a study of cytomegalovirus exposure and HLA in healthy donors. This PCR relied on a set of 60 Vbeta primers and 13 Jbeta primers. Clones were sequenced by immunoSEQ multiplex PCR, and TCRdb holds only the in-frame ones, with some missing. The sample lists more than 50,000 clones, roughly 70% seen once, with 20% to 25% in the top ten. This clone was seen just once. Its specificity is unknown. Study outcomes and limitations: Rare TCR sequences dominated, though some public TCRs recurred in many donors.

The clonotype originates from a man in his forties or fifties in good health and CMV-seropositive. Sequenced material: PBMCs.

This CDR3 is CASSYSGRAYEQYF. DNA of the CDR3: TGCGCCAGCAGCTATAGCGGGAGGGCCTACGAGCAGTACTTC. The rearrangement links TRBV5-1 to TRBJ2-7; 11 nucleotides line up with TRBD2. The V segment lost 3 bases and the J segment 2 bases; nucleotides outside the gene matches: 1. The CDR3 extends over 14 amino acids. Germline loops: CDR1 SGHRS, CDR2 YFSETQ.